These T cell receptor beta chains were read from a single sample in a study of blood T cell repertoires in COVID-19. TCRdb keeps only in-frame clones here, not all; method: immunoSEQ multiplex PCR. The sample has approximately 90,000 clones, about 90% seen once. Sequencing was performed on peripheral blood. The receptors come from a human donor in a cohort sampled during active COVID-19. The CDR3 runs from the conserved cysteine through the conserved F or W. Fields, in order: clone size, J gene, D gene, V gene, CDR3 protein, CDR3 DNA. A D gene is named only where the DNA matches it firmly. Clone size, where shown, is once, few, many, or a class for clones that have expanded.

clone size: .
J gene: TRBJ1-2
D gene: .
V gene: TRBV11-2
CDR3 protein: CASGGGGYGYTF
CDR3 DNA: TGTGCCAGCGGAGGGGGAGGGTATGGCTACACCTTC

clone size: .
J gene: TRBJ1-6
D gene: .
V gene: TRBV6-4
CDR3 protein: CASSDPQHYGVYNSPLHF
CDR3 DNA: TGTGCCAGCAGTGATCCCCAACATTACGGGGTTTATAATTCACCCCTCCACTTT

clone size: .
J gene: TRBJ1-2
D gene: TRBD1
V gene: TRBV29-1
CDR3 protein: CSVEDPGQGGYTF
CDR3 DNA: TGCAGCGTTGAAGATCCCGGACAGGGTGGCTACACCTTC

clone size: few
J gene: TRBJ1-2
D gene: .
V gene: TRBV18
CDR3 protein: CASSPLDSYGYTF
CDR3 DNA: TGTGCCAGCTCACCACTTGACAGCTATGGCTACACCTTC

clone size: .
J gene: TRBJ1-5
D gene: .
V gene: TRBV12-3/TRBV12-4
CDR3 protein: CASSAEGNQPQHF
CDR3 DNA: TGTGCCAGCAGTGCTGAGGGTAATCAGCCCCAGCATTTT

clone size: .
J gene: TRBJ1-6
D gene: .
V gene: TRBV12-3/TRBV12-4
CDR3 protein: CASSFAGSPLHF
CDR3 DNA: TGTGCCAGCAGTTTTGCAGGTTCACCCCTCCACTTT

clone size: .
J gene: TRBJ1-2
D gene: TRBD1
V gene: TRBV2
CDR3 protein: CASSGTGLVGHGYTF
CDR3 DNA: TGTGCCAGCAGCGGGACAGGGTTGGTTGGCCATGGCTACACCTTC

clone size: .
J gene: TRBJ2-3
D gene: .
V gene: TRBV27
CDR3 protein: CASQSQGGDTQYF
CDR3 DNA: TGTGCCAGCCAATCCCAGGGCGGCGATACGCAGTATTTT

clone size: .
J gene: TRBJ1-1
D gene: .
V gene: TRBV5-1
CDR3 protein: CASSRTGMNTEAFF
CDR3 DNA: TGCGCCAGCAGCAGAACAGGGATGAACACTGAAGCTTTCTTT

clone size: .
J gene: TRBJ2-2
D gene: .
V gene: TRBV4-1
CDR3 protein: CASSQEGQGGTGELFF
CDR3 DNA: TGCGCCAGCAGCCAAGAAGGTCAGGGTGGGACCGGGGAGCTGTTTTTT

clone size: .
J gene: TRBJ1-3
D gene: TRBD1
V gene: TRBV7-2
CDR3 protein: CASSFRTGVGNTIYF
CDR3 DNA: TGTGCCAGCAGCTTTAGGACAGGGGTAGGAAACACCATATATTTT

clone size: once
J gene: TRBJ2-3
D gene: .
V gene: TRBV10-1
CDR3 protein: CASSESLGASTDTQYF
CDR3 DNA: TGCGCCAGCAGTGAGTCGTTGGGGGCTAGCACAGATACGCAGTATTTT

clone size: once
J gene: TRBJ2-2
D gene: .
V gene: TRBV5-5
CDR3 protein: CASSGGAYFTNTGELFF
CDR3 DNA: TGTGCCAGCAGCGGAGGGGCCTACTTCACAAACACCGGGGAGCTGTTTTTT

clone size: .
J gene: TRBJ2-5
D gene: TRBD1
V gene: TRBV3-1/TRBV3-2
CDR3 protein: CASSQGQGRGTQYF
CDR3 DNA: TGTGCCAGCAGCCAAGGACAGGGCAGAGGGACCCAGTACTTC

clone size: .
J gene: TRBJ2-5
D gene: TRBD1
V gene: TRBV2
CDR3 protein: CASSVSQGAGTQYF
CDR3 DNA: TGTGCCAGTTCGGTTAGCCAGGGGGCTGGGACCCAGTACTTC